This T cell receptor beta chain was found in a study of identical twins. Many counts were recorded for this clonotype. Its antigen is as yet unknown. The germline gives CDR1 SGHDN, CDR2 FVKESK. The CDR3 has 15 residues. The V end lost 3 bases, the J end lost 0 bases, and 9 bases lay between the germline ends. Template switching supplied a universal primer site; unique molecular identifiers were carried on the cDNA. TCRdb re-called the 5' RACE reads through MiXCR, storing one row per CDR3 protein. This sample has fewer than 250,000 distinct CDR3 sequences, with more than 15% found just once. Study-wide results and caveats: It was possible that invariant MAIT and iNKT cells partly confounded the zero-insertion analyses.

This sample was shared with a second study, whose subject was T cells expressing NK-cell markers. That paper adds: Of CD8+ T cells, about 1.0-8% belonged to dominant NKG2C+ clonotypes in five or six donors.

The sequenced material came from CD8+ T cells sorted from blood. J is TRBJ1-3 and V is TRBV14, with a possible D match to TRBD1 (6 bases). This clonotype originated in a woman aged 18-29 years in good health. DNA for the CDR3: TGTGCCAGCAGCCACGACAGGAGCTCTGGAAACACCATATATTTT. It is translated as CASSHDRSSGNTIYF.